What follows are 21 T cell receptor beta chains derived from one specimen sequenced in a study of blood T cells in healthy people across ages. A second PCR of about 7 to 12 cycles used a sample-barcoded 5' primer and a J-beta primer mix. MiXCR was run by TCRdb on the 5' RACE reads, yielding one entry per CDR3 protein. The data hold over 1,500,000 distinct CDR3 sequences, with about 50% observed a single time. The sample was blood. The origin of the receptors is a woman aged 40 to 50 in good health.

This CDR3 reads CAISDSPKDFAREKLFF. CDR3 in DNA: TGTGCCATCAGTGACTCACCAAAAGATTTCGCCCGCGAAAAACTGTTTTTT. The chain couples TRBV10-3 to TRBJ1-4; D is uncertain. Trimming took off 3 bases at V and 8 bases at J, with 22 bases between the two ends. This CDR3 comprises 17 residues. Germline CDR1 and CDR2: ENHRY and SYGVKD.

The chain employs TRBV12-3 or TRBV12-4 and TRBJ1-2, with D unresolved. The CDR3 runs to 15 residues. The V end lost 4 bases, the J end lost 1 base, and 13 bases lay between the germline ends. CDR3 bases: TGTGCCAGCAGTTCGGACGGCCGGATTAACTATGGCTACACCTTC. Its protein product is CASSSDGRINYGYTF.

The CDR3 here is CASISSGAGYGYTF. DNA for the CDR3: TGTGCCAGCATCTCAAGTGGGGCGGGCTATGGCTACACCTTC. The V gene is TRBV3-1, the J gene TRBJ1-2; TRBD1 is a possible D gene (5 bases). CDR1 is LGHDT and CDR2 is YNNKEL in the germline V gene (reference sequence). The CDR3 is 14 amino acids. Trimming stripped 7 bases from V and 4 bases from J, with 16 bases between.

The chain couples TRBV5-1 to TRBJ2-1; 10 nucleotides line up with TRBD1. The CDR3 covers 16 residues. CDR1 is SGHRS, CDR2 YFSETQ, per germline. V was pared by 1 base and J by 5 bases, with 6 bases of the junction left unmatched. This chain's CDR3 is CASSLTAGQGNNEQFF. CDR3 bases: TGCGCCAGCAGCTTGACCGCGGGACAGGGGAACAATGAGCAGTTCTTC.

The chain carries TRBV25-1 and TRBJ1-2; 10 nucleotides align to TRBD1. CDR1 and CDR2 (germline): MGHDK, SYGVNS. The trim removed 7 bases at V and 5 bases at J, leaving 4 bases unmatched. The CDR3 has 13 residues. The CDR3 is CASTGDRGYGYTF. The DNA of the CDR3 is TGTGCCAGCACTGGGGACAGGGGTTATGGCTACACCTTC.

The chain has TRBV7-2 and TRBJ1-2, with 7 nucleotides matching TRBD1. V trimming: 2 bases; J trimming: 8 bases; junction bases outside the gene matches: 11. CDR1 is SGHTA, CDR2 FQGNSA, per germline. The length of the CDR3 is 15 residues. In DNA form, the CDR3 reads TGTGCCAGCAGCTTATCCGGGACAGTTGACTTCGGCTACACCTTC. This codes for CASSLSGTVDFGYTF.

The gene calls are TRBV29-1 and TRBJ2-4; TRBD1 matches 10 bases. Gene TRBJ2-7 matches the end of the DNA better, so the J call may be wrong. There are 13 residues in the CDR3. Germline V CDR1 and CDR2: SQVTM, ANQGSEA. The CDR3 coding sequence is TGCAGCGCCTCCGTGGGACAGGGGAGCGAGCAGTACTTC. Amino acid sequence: CSASVGQGSEQYF.

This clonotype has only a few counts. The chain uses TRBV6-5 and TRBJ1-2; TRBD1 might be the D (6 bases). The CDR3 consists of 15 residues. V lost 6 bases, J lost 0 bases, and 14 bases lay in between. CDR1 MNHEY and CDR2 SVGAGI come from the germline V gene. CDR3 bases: TGTGCCAGCAGGCGAACAGGGCTAACTAACTATGGCTACACCTTC. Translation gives CASRRTGLTNYGYTF.

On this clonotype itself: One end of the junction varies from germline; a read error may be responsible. The chain's CDR3 is CAGSPGQTVYGYTF. As DNA, the CDR3 is TGTGCCGGCAGCCCGGGACAGACCGTCTATGGCTACACCTTC. The chain uses TRBV28 and TRBJ1-2; TRBD1 aligns across 7 bases. The germline gives CDR1 MDHEN, CDR2 SYDVKM. The CDR3 runs 14 residues.

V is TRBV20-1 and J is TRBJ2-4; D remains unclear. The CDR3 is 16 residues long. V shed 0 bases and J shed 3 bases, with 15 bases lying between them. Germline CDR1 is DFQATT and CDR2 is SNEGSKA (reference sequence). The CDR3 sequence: CSARDLPPGIKNIQYF. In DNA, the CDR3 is TGCAGTGCTAGAGATTTGCCCCCGGGCATCAAAAACATTCAGTACTTC.

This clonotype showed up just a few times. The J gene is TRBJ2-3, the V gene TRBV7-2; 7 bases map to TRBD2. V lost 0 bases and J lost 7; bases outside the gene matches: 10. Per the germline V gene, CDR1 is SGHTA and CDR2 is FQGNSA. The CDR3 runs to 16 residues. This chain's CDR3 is CASSLATWASGNTQYF. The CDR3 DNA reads TGTGCCAGCAGCTTAGCCACTTGGGCTAGCGGAAATACGCAGTATTTT.

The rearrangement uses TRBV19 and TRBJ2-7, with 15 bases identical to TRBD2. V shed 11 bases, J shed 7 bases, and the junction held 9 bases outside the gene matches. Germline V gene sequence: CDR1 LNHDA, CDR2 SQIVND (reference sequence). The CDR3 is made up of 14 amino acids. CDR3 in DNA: TGTGCCGCACAAGGACTAGCGGGGGGGAATGAGCAGTACTTC. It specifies CAAQGLAGGNEQYF.

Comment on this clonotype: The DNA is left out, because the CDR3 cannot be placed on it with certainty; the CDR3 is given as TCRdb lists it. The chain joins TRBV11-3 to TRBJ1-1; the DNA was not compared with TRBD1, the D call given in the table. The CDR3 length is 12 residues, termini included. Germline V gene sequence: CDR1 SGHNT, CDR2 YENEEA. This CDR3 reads CASSFGRGNTFF.

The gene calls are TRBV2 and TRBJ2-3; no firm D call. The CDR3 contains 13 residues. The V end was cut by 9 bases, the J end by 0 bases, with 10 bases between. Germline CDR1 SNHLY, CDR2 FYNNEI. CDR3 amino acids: CARALDSTDTQYF. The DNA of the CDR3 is TGTGCCAGGGCGTTGGACAGCACAGATACGCAGTATTTT.

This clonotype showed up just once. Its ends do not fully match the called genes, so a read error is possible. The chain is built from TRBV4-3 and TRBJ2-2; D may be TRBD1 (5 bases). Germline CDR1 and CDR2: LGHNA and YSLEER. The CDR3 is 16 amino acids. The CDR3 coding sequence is TGCGCCAGCAGCCAAGTACCAGGGTCGAACGCCGGGGAGCTGTTTTTT. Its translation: CASSQVPGSNAGELFF.

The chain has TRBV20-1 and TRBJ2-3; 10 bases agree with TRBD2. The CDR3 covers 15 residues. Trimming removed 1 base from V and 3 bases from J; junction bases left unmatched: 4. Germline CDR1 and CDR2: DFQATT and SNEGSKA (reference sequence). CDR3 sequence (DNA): TGCAGTGCTAGAGTCCCGGGACTAGCGACAGATACGCAGTATTTT. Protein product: CSARVPGLATDTQYF.

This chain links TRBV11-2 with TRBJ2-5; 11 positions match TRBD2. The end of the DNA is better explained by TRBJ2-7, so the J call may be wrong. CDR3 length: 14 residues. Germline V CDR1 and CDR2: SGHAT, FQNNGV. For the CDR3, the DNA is TGTGCCAGCAGGCCGACTAGCGGGGTCGGCGAGCAGTACTTC. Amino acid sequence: CASRPTSGVGEQYF.

This CDR3 reads CASSLAISGGASGETQYF. For the CDR3, the DNA is TGTGCCAGCAGCTTAGCGATCAGCGGGGGGGCGTCTGGGGAGACCCAGTACTTC. The gene calls are TRBV7-6 and TRBJ2-5, with 10 bases identical to TRBD2. CDR3 length equals 18 residues. The V gene's germline CDR1 is SGHVS and CDR2 FNYEAQ. V dropped 0 bases and J dropped 5; count of bases not matched to a gene: 12. Full variable domain (remainder filled in from reference TRBV7-6 and TRBJ2-5): GAGVSQSPRYKVTKRGQDVALRCDPISGHVSLYWYRQALGQGPEFLTYFNYEAQQDKSGLPNDRFSAERPEGSISTLTIQRTEQRDSAMYRCASSLAISGGASGETQYFGPGTRLLVL.

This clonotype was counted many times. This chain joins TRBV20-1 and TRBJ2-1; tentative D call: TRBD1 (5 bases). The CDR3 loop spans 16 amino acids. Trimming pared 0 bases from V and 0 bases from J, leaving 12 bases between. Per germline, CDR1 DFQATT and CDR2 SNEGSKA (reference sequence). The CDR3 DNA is TGCAGTGCTAGAGATCTAAGGGGCCCCTCCTACAATGAGCAGTTCTTC. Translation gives CSARDLRGPSYNEQFF.

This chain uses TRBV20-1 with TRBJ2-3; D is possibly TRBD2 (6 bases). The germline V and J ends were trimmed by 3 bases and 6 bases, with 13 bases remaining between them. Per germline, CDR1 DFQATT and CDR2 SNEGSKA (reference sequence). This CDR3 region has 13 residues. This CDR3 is CSARHGGPDTQYF. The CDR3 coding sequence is TGCAGTGCTAGGCACGGGGGTCCCGATACGCAGTATTTT.

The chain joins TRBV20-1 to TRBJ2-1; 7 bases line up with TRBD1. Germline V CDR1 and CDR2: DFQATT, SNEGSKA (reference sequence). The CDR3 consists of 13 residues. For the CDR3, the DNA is TGCAGGACAAGGGGGCGCTCCTACAATGAGCAGTTCTTC. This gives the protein CRTRGRSYNEQFF.